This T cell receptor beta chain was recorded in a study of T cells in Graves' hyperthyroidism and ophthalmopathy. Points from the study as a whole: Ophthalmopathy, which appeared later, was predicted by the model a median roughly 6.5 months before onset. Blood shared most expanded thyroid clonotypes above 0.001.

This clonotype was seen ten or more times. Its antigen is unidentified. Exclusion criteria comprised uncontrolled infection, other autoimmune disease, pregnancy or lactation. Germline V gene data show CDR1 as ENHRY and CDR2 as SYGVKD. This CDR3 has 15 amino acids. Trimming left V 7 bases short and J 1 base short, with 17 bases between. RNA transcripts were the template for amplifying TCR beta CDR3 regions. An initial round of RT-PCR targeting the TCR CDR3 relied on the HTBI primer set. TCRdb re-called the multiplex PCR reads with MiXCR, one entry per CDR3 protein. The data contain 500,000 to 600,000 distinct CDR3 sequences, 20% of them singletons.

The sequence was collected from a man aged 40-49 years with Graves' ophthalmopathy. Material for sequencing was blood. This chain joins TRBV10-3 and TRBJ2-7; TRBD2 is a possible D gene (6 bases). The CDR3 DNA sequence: TGTGCCATCACTGACGCGGGACTCAATTCCTACGAGCAGTACTTC. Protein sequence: CAITDAGLNSYEQYF.